The T cell receptor (beta chain) described here comes from a study of technical replicates of blood from a handful of donors. This CDR3 is 10 amino acids long. The V end was cut by 10 bases, the J end by 5 bases, with 8 bases between. Germline lookup yields CDR1 ENHRY and CDR2 SYGVKD. Clones were sequenced by immunoSEQ multiplex PCR, and TCRdb holds only the in-frame ones, with some missing. The sample consists of 55,000 to 60,000 clones, around 93% of them appearing once. The sequence was collected from a human donor in good health. Some clones in this sample may be carry-over from other donors' samples. The chain couples TRBV10-3 to TRBJ1-2, with no clear D. Sequenced material: PBMCs. In DNA, the CDR3 is TGTGCCACCCGGGAGTATGGCTACACCTTC. This sequence encodes CATREYGYTF.